This is a list of T cell receptor beta chains from one sample in a study of T cell responses to AZD1222 COVID-19 vaccine. Only in-frame clones appear in the TCRdb table, and some are missing; sequencing was by immunoSEQ multiplex PCR. The sample lists 120,000 or so clones; roughly 90% were seen once. The starting material was peripheral blood, obtained on day 0 of AZD1222 vaccination. All receptors derive from an adult in good health. Each CDR3 is given with its conserved first and last residue. D genes are given only for firm matches. Clone size appears in some rows only: once, few, many, or a class for an expanded clone.

V gene,D gene,clone size,J gene,CDR3 protein,CDR3 DNA
TRBV24-1,TRBD1,once,TRBJ1-2,CATSGSTGDGYTF,TGTGCCACCAGTGGGTCTACAGGGGATGGCTACACCTTC
TRBV27,.,.,TRBJ2-7,CASSLARAYEQYF,TGTGCCAGCAGTTTGGCGCGAGCCTACGAGCAGTACTTC
TRBV28,.,.,TRBJ1-1,CASSLDLGGTEAFF,TGTGCCAGCAGTTTAGATTTAGGGGGGACTGAAGCTTTCTTT
TRBV28,TRBD1,.,TRBJ2-7,CASSFPDRGKEQYF,TGTGCCAGCAGTTTCCCGGACAGGGGGAAAGAGCAGTACTTC
TRBV19,.,once,TRBJ1-1,CASSILGGSEAFF,TGTGCCAGTAGTATACTCGGGGGCTCTGAAGCTTTCTTT
TRBV28,.,.,TRBJ1-2,CASSFGRNYGYTF,TGTGCCAGCAGTTTCGGGAGAAACTATGGCTACACCTTC
TRBV19,TRBD1,.,TRBJ1-2,CASTTQGALISNYGYTF,TGTGCCAGTACCACACAGGGGGCGCTTATTTCTAACTATGGCTACACCTTC
TRBV28,TRBD1,.,TRBJ2-1,CASSRQTGGVAQQFF,TGTGCCAGCAGCCGGCAGACAGGGGGAGTAGCACAGCAGTTCTTC
TRBV6-5,TRBD1,.,TRBJ1-4,CASRDRVNEKLFF,TGTGCCAGCAGGGACAGGGTTAATGAAAAACTGTTTTTT
TRBV24-1,TRBD1,.,TRBJ2-1,CATSDVAGQEYNEQFF,TGTGCCACCAGTGATGTCGCAGGACAGGAATACAATGAGCAGTTCTTC
TRBV7-6,.,.,TRBJ2-2,CASSLSEPMTGELFF,TGTGCCAGCAGCTTATCTGAACCTATGACCGGGGAGCTGTTTTTT
TRBV4-2,.,.,TRBJ2-3,CASSQDGGTDTQYF,TGTGCCAGCAGCCAAGATGGAGGCACAGATACGCAGTATTTT
TRBV11-3,.,.,TRBJ2-7,CASSVTLGEQYF,TGTGCCAGCAGCGTAACCTTGGGGGAGCAGTACTTC
TRBV30,TRBD1,.,TRBJ1-2,CAWKVQGAPYSDGYTF,TGTGCCTGGAAGGTACAGGGGGCGCCCTACTCCGATGGCTACACCTTC
TRBV2,TRBD1,once,TRBJ2-5,CASRVTGQGVLVGQETQYF,TGTGCCAGCAGAGTCACCGGACAGGGGGTCTTAGTTGGCCAAGAGACCCAGTACTTC